This entry is about one T cell receptor (beta chain). These data originate in a study of sequential checkpoint blockade in melanoma. Across the whole study: Each arm's sequence ended with maintenance nivolumab.

Assay: immunoSEQ multiplex PCR; the TCRdb copy retains only in-frame clones and omits some. The table includes under 3,500 clones, approximately 20% detected once. Treatment indicated: randomized to nivolumab then ipilimumab (arm A) or the reverse (arm B). None of the patients previously received DNA-damaging chemotherapy. The CDR3 sequence is 12 residues long. Germline CDR1 GTSNPN, CDR2 SVGIG (reference sequence). V was pared by 0 bases and J by 7 bases, with 7 bases between. The rearrangement links TRBV30 to TRBJ2-4, with a tentative D call TRBD2 (5 bases). The TCR comes from a human donor with melanoma. The sequencing here drew on tumor tissue (inferred from file names), taken from a patient given nivolumab and ipilimumab in sequence. The CDR3 region is CAWSVLGNIQYF. CDR3 nucleotide sequence: TGTGCCTGGAGTGTACTAGGGAACATTCAGTACTTC.